This T cell receptor beta chain was retrieved from a study of Ad26.COV2.S vaccination and SARS-CoV-2 variants. At the level of the study: Ad26.COV2.S was injected intramuscularly once or twice, 56 days apart.

The treatment is: about 20 received Ad26.COV2.S at low or high dose, single or two shots; about 5 received placebo; per-sample allocation not given. The study sampled participants on day 63 after the first vaccine or placebo injection. An Ad26 vector expressing Wuhan-strain SARS-CoV-2 spike constituted the vaccine. Profiled with immunoSEQ multiplex PCR; TCRdb holds only in-frame clones, not every one. Seen here are around 270,000 clones, roughly nine tenths observed once, and the top ten hold about 2.8%. The CDR3 covers 15 residues. Germline V lookup: CDR1 KGHSH, CDR2 LQKENI. Trimming took 5 bases from V and 5 from J; bases not matched to a gene: 7. As concerns this clone: Its target is not known.

Findings of the study overall: Substantial response breadth was reportedly seen for spike-specific CD8+ and CD4+ T cells after vaccination.

The sequences come from peripheral blood, collected in a trial of Ad26.COV2.S vaccine versus placebo. The chain joins TRBV18 to TRBJ2-2; 8 bases are a match to TRBD1. The clonotype originates from a person between 18 and 60 years old who received the Ad26.COV2.S COVID-19 vaccine or a placebo. CDR3: CASSSDRGPTGELFF. CDR3 DNA: TGTGCCAGCTCATCAGACAGGGGCCCAACCGGGGAGCTGTTTTTT.